The 13 T cell receptor beta chains below were found in one sample sequenced in a study of CD8 T cells in ankylosing spondylitis (dated by TCRdb to about 2017). The library was produced with 5' RACE. Sequencing used an Illumina HiSeq 2500. TCRdb cleaned the public reads at Q25 with fastp, built clones with MiXCR and kept in-frame beta chains. One record per CDR3 amino acid sequence lists the most common genes and DNA. This sample holds approximately 300,000 distinct CDR3 sequences; around 20% were observed only once. The ten most abundant clones make up approximately 3.7% of the sample. Input material: blood, either unsorted or a sorted T cell fraction (not recorded which). These receptors originate from a female donor with ankylosing spondylitis or in good health (not recorded which).

The genes are TRBV27 and TRBJ2-5, with 9 positions matching TRBD2. Germline CDR1 MNHEY, CDR2 SMNVEV (reference sequence). CDR3 size: 14 residues. V lost 3 bases to trimming and J lost 5 bases; unmatched junction nucleotides: 4. The DNA for the CDR3 is TGTGCCAGCAGTTTTCGGCGGGGGGGGGAGACCCAGTACTTC. It codes for CASSFRRGGETQYF.

The chain couples TRBV11-2 to TRBJ2-2; D is unresolved. Germline V gene sequence: CDR1 SGHAT, CDR2 FQNNGV. V dropped 6 bases and J dropped 4 bases, with 9 bases sitting between them. The CDR3 length is 13 residues. CDR3 nucleotide sequence: TGTGCCAGCAGTTTACATCGCACCGGGGAGCTGTTTTTT. Translating gives CASSLHRTGELFF.

The chain is built from TRBV12-3 or TRBV12-4 and TRBJ2-5, with D possibly being TRBD1 (6 bases). Trimming took off 4 bases at V and 3 bases at J, with 12 bases between the two ends. The CDR3 length is 14 residues. CDR3 nucleotide sequence: TGTGCCAGCAGTTCCACTCGGACAGAAGAGACCCAGTACTTC. Its protein product is CASSSTRTEETQYF.

V usage is TRBV20-1 and J usage is TRBJ2-5; no definite D call. Per germline, CDR1 DFQATT and CDR2 SNEGSKA (reference sequence). V lost 1 base, J lost 3 bases, and 12 bases lay in between. This CDR3 is built from 14 residues. The CDR3 DNA reads TGCAGTGCTAGAGGGGTGGTGACGGAAGAGACCCAGTACTTC. Translating it yields CSARGVVTEETQYF.

This clonotype was observed a few times. The J gene is TRBJ1-5, the V gene TRBV20-1, with D hard to call. The V end lost 2 bases, the J end lost 5 bases, and 10 bases lay between the germline ends. Germline-derived CDR1 and CDR2 are DFQATT and SNEGSKA (reference sequence). This CDR3 is 13 amino acids long. This CDR3 reads CSARTGRDQPQHF. The CDR3 nucleotides read TGCAGTGCTAGAACGGGGAGGGATCAGCCCCAGCATTTT.

The chain uses TRBV12-3 or TRBV12-4 and TRBJ1-1; D not resolved. CDR3 length: 13 amino acids. Trimming removed 3 bases at V and 11 bases at J, with 16 bases between. CDR3 DNA: TGTGCCAGCAGTTTGGGCAGCAAAAAGGCGGCTTTCTTT. Translating it yields CASSLGSKKAAFF.

V and J are TRBV6-1 and TRBJ2-1, with 15 bases identical to TRBD2. This CDR3 is built from 17 residues. The V gene's germline CDR1 is MNHNS and CDR2 SASEGT. The trim removed 6 bases at V and 0 bases at J, leaving 3 bases unmatched. The CDR3 region is CASRGTSGRSSYNEQFF. The CDR3 DNA follows: TGTGCCAGCAGGGGGACTAGCGGGAGGAGCTCCTACAATGAGCAGTTCTTC.

This clonotype has at least ten counts. CDR3 sequence: CASSLPSGTYNEQFF. CDR3 DNA: TGTGCCAGCAGCTTGCCTAGCGGGACTTACAATGAGCAGTTCTTC. V usage is TRBV7-6 and J usage is TRBJ2-1; 9 bases are shared with TRBD2. Trimming cost V 3 bases and J 4 bases; bases outside gene matches: 4. The CDR3 totals 15 residues. Germline V gives CDR1 SGHVS, CDR2 FNYEAQ.

The gene calls are TRBV5-1 and TRBJ2-1; D may be TRBD2 (6 bases). The V and J ends lost 0 bases and 8 bases respectively, with 12 bases between them. Germline CDR1 is SGHRS and CDR2 is YFSETQ. There are 14 residues in the CDR3. Here the CDR3 reads CASSLGAGSHEQFF. The CDR3 DNA reads TGCGCCAGCAGCTTGGGTGCCGGGAGTCATGAGCAGTTCTTC.

The V call is TRBV7-2, the J call TRBJ1-2, with D possibly TRBD1 on 6 matching bases. Trimming left V 5 bases short and J 4 bases short, with 11 bases between. Germline lookup yields CDR1 SGHTA and CDR2 FQGNSA. The CDR3 sequence is 13 residues long. DNA for the CDR3: TGTGCCAGCAGCCCAACAGGGATCTATGGCTACACCTTC. Its protein is CASSPTGIYGYTF.

This clonotype was detected a few times. This may be a read error, as it is one base from a much larger clone. The CDR3 DNA reads TGTGCCAGCAACCTGCAGGGATACGAGCAGTACTTC. This codes for CASNLQGYEQYF. The chain couples TRBV7-2 to TRBJ2-7; the D gene is possibly TRBD1 (5 bases). Germline values: CDR1 SGHTA, CDR2 FQGNSA. The CDR3 consists of 12 residues. The V and J ends lost 7 bases and 4 bases respectively, with 11 bases between them. Using reference TRBV7-2 and TRBJ2-7 for the parts outside the CDR3, the full variable domain is GAGVSQSPSNKVTEKGKDVELRCDPISGHTALYWYRQSLGQGLEFLIYFQGNSAPDKSGLPSDRFSAERTGGSVSTLTIQRTQQEDSAVYLCASNLQGYEQYFGPGTRLTVT.

The chain uses TRBV20-1 and TRBJ1-3, with D tentatively TRBD1 (5 bases). V shed 3 bases and J shed 2 bases, with 11 bases lying between them. The CDR3 is made up of 14 amino acids. The germline gives CDR1 DFQATT, CDR2 SNEGSKA (reference sequence). For the CDR3, the DNA is TGCAGTGCTAGTCACGACAGTACTGGAAACACCATATATTTT. This gives the protein CSASHDSTGNTIYF.

This clonotype was seen more than once but under ten times. The V call is TRBV12-3 or TRBV12-4, the J call TRBJ1-1, with 7 nucleotides matching TRBD1. The trim removed 4 bases at V and 2 bases at J, leaving 4 bases unmatched. The length of the CDR3 is 14 residues. Here the CDR3 DNA reads TGTGCCAGCAGTTGGGACAGTTTTAACACTGAAGCTTTCTTT. Protein sequence: CASSWDSFNTEAFF.